These 16 T cell receptor beta chains came from one sample sequenced in a study of T cell repertoires in cytomegalovirus infection. A single record per CDR3 protein comes from TCRdb applying MiXCR to the reads. This table has approximately 750,000 distinct CDR3 sequences, less than 40% appearing once. Specimen: PBMCs. Source of these receptors: a human donor in good health (CMV status not recorded). Some clones in this sample may be carry-over from other donors' samples.

The V and J genes are TRBV29-1 and TRBJ1-2; no definite D call. The CDR3 runs to 13 residues. Deletions cut 2 bases from V and 2 bases from J, with 9 bases between. Germline CDR1 SQVTM, CDR2 ANQGSEA. The CDR3 loop is CSVERGFNYGYTF. CDR3 nucleotides: TGCAGCGTTGAACGAGGATTCAACTATGGCTACACCTTC.

As to this clonotype: This could be a read error, since a much larger clone is one nucleotide away. This chain joins TRBV2 and TRBJ2-4; 9 nucleotides agree with TRBD1. The CDR3 contains 17 residues. Germline lookup yields CDR1 SNHLY and CDR2 FYNNEI. CDR3 bases: TGTGCCAGCAGGAGGCCACAGGGGGCTGAGGCCACAAACATTCAGTACTTC. Encoded protein: CASRRPQGAEATNIQYF.

The chain is built from TRBV7-8 and TRBJ2-2; no firm D call. The CDR3 spans 15 residues. The germline V and J ends were trimmed by 5 bases and 1 base, with 11 bases remaining between them. Per the germline V gene, CDR1 is SGHVS and CDR2 is FQNEAQ. The CDR3: CASSHLPRNTGELFF. CDR3 nucleotides: TGTGCCAGCAGCCATCTCCCTCGGAACACCGGGGAGCTGTTTTTT.

The table lists this clonotype with many counts. The V call is TRBV19, the J call TRBJ1-1; no clear D. The CDR3 has 13 residues. V lost 4 bases to trimming and J lost 6 bases, with 12 bases between them. The V gene's germline CDR1 is LNHDA and CDR2 SQIVND (reference sequence). This chain's CDR3 is CASSSLQGSEAFF. In nucleotides, the CDR3 is TGTGCCAGTAGTAGCCTACAAGGATCTGAAGCTTTCTTT.

The CDR3 region has the DNA TGCAGCGTTGTTCTAGCGGGAGTGTTCGACACCGGGGAGCTGTTTTTT. Protein sequence: CSVVLAGVFDTGELFF. The gene calls are TRBV29-1 and TRBJ2-2; 10 nucleotides match TRBD2. Germline CDR1 reads SQVTM; CDR2 reads ANQGSEA. The CDR3 covers 16 residues. V was pared by 4 bases and J by 3 bases, with 8 bases of the junction left unmatched.

A single count supports this clonotype. This chain connects TRBV10-3 to TRBJ2-7, with D maybe TRBD2 (6 bases). Germline V gene sequence: CDR1 ENHRY, CDR2 SYGVKD. The CDR3 consists of 15 residues. Trimming removed 2 bases at V and 7 bases at J, with 18 bases between. This CDR3 is CAISEKGLVLPEQYF. The CDR3 nucleotides read TGTGCCATCAGTGAGAAGGGACTCGTGTTACCAGAGCAGTACTTC.

This clonotype was observed at least ten times. The chain has TRBV7-2 and TRBJ2-1, with D tentatively TRBD2 (6 bases). Trimming pared 5 bases from V and 7 bases from J, leaving 15 bases between. CDR1 and CDR2 from the germline V gene are SGHTA and FQGNSA. This CDR3 has 14 amino acids. This CDR3 is CASSPPGLRNEQFF. Written as DNA, the CDR3 is TGTGCCAGCAGCCCCCCGGGACTTCGGAATGAGCAGTTCTTC.

About this clonotype: One junction end does not reproduce the germline sequence, and a read error may be involved. The chain carries TRBV4-1 and TRBJ2-2, with 7 bases aligning to TRBD2. Germline assignment: CDR1 MGHRA and CDR2 YSYEKL. The CDR3 is 14 amino acids. CDR3 DNA sequence: TGCGCCAGCAGCCACAACGGGGGGACCGGGGCGCTGTTTTTT. It encodes CASSHNGGTGALFF.

This clonotype has a handful of counts. This chain links TRBV11-2 with TRBJ2-5; 8 positions agree with TRBD2. Germline CDR1 is SGHAT and CDR2 is FQNNGV. V was clipped by 0 bases and J by 1 base; unmatched bases: 7. The CDR3 sequence is 17 residues long. The CDR3 reads CASSLENSGVIQETQYF. For the CDR3, the DNA is TGTGCCAGCAGCTTAGAGAATAGCGGGGTGATCCAAGAGACCCAGTACTTC.

This clonotype was counted only a few times. The chain couples TRBV20-1 to TRBJ1-2; a weak D match, TRBD1 (6 bases). From germline, CDR1 is DFQATT and CDR2 SNEGSKA (reference sequence). V lost 1 base, J lost 1 base, and 16 bases lay in between. The CDR3 loop spans 16 amino acids. In DNA form, the CDR3 reads TGCAGTGCTAGAGGACCTACAGGGCACATTAACTATGGCTACACCTTC. Protein sequence: CSARGPTGHINYGYTF.

The chain carries TRBV5-1 and TRBJ1-2; 8 nucleotides line up with TRBD1. The germline V gene encodes CDR1 SGHRS and CDR2 YFSETQ. This CDR3 region has 13 residues. The trim removed 4 bases at V and 6 bases at J, leaving 5 bases unmatched. This CDR3 reads CASSKDRADGYTF. In DNA form, the CDR3 reads TGCGCCAGCAGCAAGGACAGGGCAGATGGCTACACCTTC.

In this sample, this clonotype turned up a few times. The rearrangement links TRBV6-5 to TRBJ2-5; TRBD2 agrees at 15 bases. The germline V gene has CDR1 MNHEY and CDR2 SVGAGI. The CDR3 runs 20 residues. Trimming took 5 bases from V and 5 from J; bases not matched to a gene: 18. This chain's CDR3 is CASSTKSLRTSGRAPETQYF. The CDR3 bases are TGTGCCAGCAGTACCAAATCCTTACGGACTAGCGGGAGGGCCCCCGAGACCCAGTACTTC.

The chain combines TRBV4-1 with TRBJ1-5; D uncertain. This CDR3 has 15 residues. CDR1 MGHRA and CDR2 YSYEKL come from the germline V gene. V lost 2 bases to trimming and J lost 5 bases, with 13 bases between them. The CDR3 loop reads CASSQTGSVDQPQHF. The CDR3 bases are TGCGCCAGCAGCCAAACCGGGTCAGTCGATCAGCCCCAGCATTTT.

The chain uses TRBV2 and TRBJ1-6; the D is unclear. The germline CDR1 and CDR2 sequences are SNHLY and FYNNEI. This CDR3 contains 13 residues. V shed 1 base and J shed 11 bases, with 9 bases lying between them. The CDR3 spells CASSEGGRTPLHF. The CDR3 region has the DNA TGTGCCAGCAGTGAAGGCGGGCGAACACCCCTCCACTTT.

Remarks on this clonotype: A much larger clone lies one base from this, so it may be a read error. This sequence joins TRBV7-2 and TRBJ2-7; D is undetermined. Trimming removed 2 bases from V and 9 bases from J, with 14 bases in between. This CDR3 region has 13 residues. The V gene's germline CDR1 is SGHTA and CDR2 FQGNSA. DNA of the CDR3: TGTGCCAGCAGCTTATCCCACTACCGCGGGCAGTACTTC. This gives the protein CASSLSHYRGQYF.

This clonotype was recorded at least ten times. The rearrangement uses TRBV28 and TRBJ1-6, with 8 bases lining up with TRBD1. The V and J ends lost 3 bases and 9 bases, in that order; junction bases with no gene match: 4. The length of the CDR3 is 14 residues. CDR1 and CDR2 from the germline V gene are MDHEN and SYDVKM. The CDR3 nucleotides read TGTGCCAGCAGTTTTACAGGGGGGGGTTCACCCCTCCACTTT. It yields the protein CASSFTGGGSPLHF.